This T cell receptor (beta chain) was captured by sequencing in a study of radiotherapy plus CTLA-4 blockade in lung cancer. Across the whole study: For 15% to 20% of patients, objective responses occurred, and around 31% had disease control.

Patients had chemo-refractory metastatic non-small-cell lung cancer and received focal radiation plus CTLA-4 blockade that used ipilimumab. The data were produced by immunoSEQ multiplex PCR, yet TCRdb's version contains in-frame clones alone and is incomplete. The sample has about 49,000 clones, roughly 88% seen once. Trimming cost V 2 bases and J 1 base; bases outside gene matches: 10. Germline-derived CDR1 and CDR2 are SEHNR and FQNEAQ (reference sequence). The CDR3 is 17 amino acids. This TCR was recovered from a human donor with non-small cell lung cancer whose response to radiotherapy plus ipilimumab could not be evaluated. The source material was peripheral blood, sampled from a patient treated with radiotherapy plus ipilimumab. The rearrangement links TRBV7-9 to TRBJ1-1, with 7 bases lining up with TRBD1. CDR3 in DNA: TGTGCCAGCAGCTTACGGGGGGGCAGGGGGAAGAACACTGAAGCTTTCTTT. Translated: CASSLRGGRGKNTEAFF.